These T cell receptor beta chains were read from a single sample in a study of T cell responses to AZD1222 COVID-19 vaccine. Here immunoSEQ multiplex PCR was the method, and the copy in TCRdb shows in-frame clones only, minus some. The sample consists of fewer than 200,000 clones, 91% of them appearing once. The material was peripheral blood, obtained on day 0 of AZD1222 vaccination. Receptors were obtained from an adult in good health. CDR3s include the opening cysteine and the closing phenylalanine or tryptophan. D genes are given only for firm matches. Clone size, where shown, is once, few, many, or a class for clones that have expanded.

V gene: TRBV13; J gene: TRBJ1-1; clone size: .; D gene: TRBD1; CDR3 protein: CASSLGTGGAFF; CDR3 DNA: TGTGCCAGCAGCTTAGGGACAGGGGGGGCTTTCTTT
V gene: TRBV7-2; J gene: TRBJ1-3; clone size: .; D gene: .; CDR3 protein: CASSLGGAGNGNTIYF; CDR3 DNA: TGTGCCAGCAGCTTAGGGGGTGCAGGGAATGGAAACACCATATATTTT
V gene: TRBV5-4; J gene: TRBJ1-1; clone size: .; D gene: .; CDR3 protein: CASSPRQTTGTEAFF; CDR3 DNA: TGTGCCAGCAGCCCTCGACAGACTACAGGGACTGAAGCTTTCTTT
V gene: TRBV28; J gene: TRBJ1-1; clone size: .; D gene: .; CDR3 protein: CASSLRVVGFTAEAFF; CDR3 DNA: TGTGCCAGCAGTTTAAGGGTTGTGGGCTTCACAGCTGAAGCTTTCTTT
V gene: TRBV7-9; J gene: TRBJ1-2; clone size: .; D gene: TRBD1; CDR3 protein: CASSSGGARRIGYTF; CDR3 DNA: TGTGCCAGCAGCTCAGGGGGCGCGAGAAGGATTGGCTACACCTTC
V gene: TRBV18; J gene: TRBJ1-1; clone size: .; D gene: .; CDR3 protein: CASSPGRHEAFF; CDR3 DNA: TGTGCCAGCTCACCGGGACGGCATGAAGCTTTCTTT
V gene: TRBV6-5; J gene: TRBJ1-1; clone size: once; D gene: .; CDR3 protein: CASKEGWSEAFF; CDR3 DNA: TGTGCCAGCAAGGAGGGCTGGTCTGAAGCTTTCTTT
V gene: TRBV20-1; J gene: TRBJ2-1; clone size: .; D gene: .; CDR3 protein: CSATLAYEQFF; CDR3 DNA: TGCAGTGCTACTCTAGCGTATGAGCAGTTCTTC
V gene: TRBV2; J gene: TRBJ2-3; clone size: once; D gene: TRBD2; CDR3 protein: CASSQGLGTDTQYF; CDR3 DNA: TGTGCCAGCAGCCAAGGACTAGGCACAGATACGCAGTATTTT
V gene: TRBV7-9; J gene: TRBJ2-1; clone size: .; D gene: .; CDR3 protein: CASSSTVVDEQFF; CDR3 DNA: TGTGCCAGCAGCTCCACGGTGGTCGATGAGCAGTTCTTC
V gene: TRBV21-1; J gene: TRBJ1-2; clone size: .; D gene: .; CDR3 protein: CASSKYKADINYGYTF; CDR3 DNA: TGTGCCAGCAGCAAATACAAGGCAGACATAAACTATGGCTACACCTTC
V gene: TRBV29-1; J gene: TRBJ2-1; clone size: .; D gene: .; CDR3 protein: CSVDRGPNNEQFF; CDR3 DNA: TGCAGCGTTGATCGGGGCCCAAACAATGAGCAGTTCTTC
V gene: TRBV3-1/TRBV3-2; J gene: TRBJ1-1; clone size: .; D gene: .; CDR3 protein: CASSQDRGLTFF; CDR3 DNA: TGTGCCAGCAGCCAAGATAGGGGGTTAACTTTCTTT
V gene: TRBV5-1; J gene: TRBJ2-2; clone size: once; D gene: .; CDR3 protein: CASKGDTGELFF; CDR3 DNA: TGCGCCAGTAAAGGGGACACCGGGGAGCTGTTTTTT
V gene: TRBV5-1; J gene: TRBJ1-6; clone size: .; D gene: TRBD1; CDR3 protein: CASSGGQGAHSPLHF; CDR3 DNA: TGCGCCAGCAGCGGTGGACAGGGGGCGCATTCACCCCTCCACTTT
V gene: TRBV27; J gene: TRBJ1-2; clone size: .; D gene: .; CDR3 protein: CASSPTRTVATYGYTF; CDR3 DNA: TGTGCCAGCAGTCCAACCCGGACAGTGGCCACCTATGGCTACACCTTC
V gene: TRBV27; J gene: TRBJ2-1; clone size: .; D gene: TRBD2; CDR3 protein: CASSTSGGNHEQFF; CDR3 DNA: TGTGCCAGCAGCACCAGCGGGGGCAACCATGAGCAGTTCTTC
V gene: TRBV28; J gene: TRBJ1-6; clone size: .; D gene: .; CDR3 protein: CASSLPRGSPLHF; CDR3 DNA: TGTGCCAGCAGTCTCCCCAGGGGATCACCCCTCCACTTT
V gene: TRBV9; J gene: TRBJ2-7; clone size: once; D gene: TRBD1; CDR3 protein: CASSVGTGKTYEQYF; CDR3 DNA: TGTGCCAGCAGCGTAGGGACAGGGAAGACCTACGAGCAGTACTTC
V gene: TRBV6-2/TRBV6-3; J gene: TRBJ1-5; clone size: .; D gene: .; CDR3 protein: CASSKPNYQPQHF; CDR3 DNA: TGTGCCAGCAGTAAACCGAATTATCAGCCCCAGCATTTT
V gene: TRBV5-6; J gene: TRBJ1-4; clone size: once; D gene: .; CDR3 protein: CASSFLGGQEKLFF; CDR3 DNA: TGTGCCAGCAGCTTTCTCGGGGGTCAAGAAAAACTGTTTTTT
V gene: TRBV5-1; J gene: TRBJ2-1; clone size: .; D gene: .; CDR3 protein: CASSLDSYNEQFF; CDR3 DNA: TGCGCCAGCAGCTTGGATTCGTACAATGAGCAGTTCTTC
V gene: TRBV6-2/TRBV6-3; J gene: TRBJ1-4; clone size: .; D gene: .; CDR3 protein: CASSFRAVATNEKLFF; CDR3 DNA: TGTGCCAGCAGTTTTCGGGCGGTCGCAACTAATGAAAAACTGTTTTTT
V gene: TRBV27; J gene: TRBJ1-3; clone size: .; D gene: .; CDR3 protein: CARGLRGWNTIYF; CDR3 DNA: TGTGCTCGGGGCTTGAGGGGTTGGAACACCATATATTTT
V gene: TRBV4-3; J gene: TRBJ1-1; clone size: .; D gene: .; CDR3 protein: CASSQGRLNTEAFF; CDR3 DNA: TGCGCCAGCAGCCAGGGACGGCTGAACACTGAAGCTTTCTTT
V gene: TRBV28; J gene: TRBJ1-5; clone size: .; D gene: .; CDR3 protein: CASSLSRPQPQHF; CDR3 DNA: TGTGCCAGCAGTTTATCACGCCCGCAGCCCCAGCATTTT